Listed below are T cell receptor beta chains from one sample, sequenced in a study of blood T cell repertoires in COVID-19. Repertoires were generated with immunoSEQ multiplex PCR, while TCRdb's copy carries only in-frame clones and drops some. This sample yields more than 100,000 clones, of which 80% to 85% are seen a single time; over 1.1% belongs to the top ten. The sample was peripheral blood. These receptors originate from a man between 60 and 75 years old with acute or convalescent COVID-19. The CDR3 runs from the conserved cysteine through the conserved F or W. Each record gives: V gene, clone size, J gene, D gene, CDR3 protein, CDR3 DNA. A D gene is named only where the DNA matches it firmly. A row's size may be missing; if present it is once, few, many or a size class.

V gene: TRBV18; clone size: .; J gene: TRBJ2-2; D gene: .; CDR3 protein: CASSPQDSLNTGELFF; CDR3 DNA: TGTGCCAGCTCACCACAGGACTCACTGAACACCGGGGAGCTGTTTTTT
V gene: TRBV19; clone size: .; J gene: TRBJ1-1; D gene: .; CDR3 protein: CASSIDQGANTEAFF; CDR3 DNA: TGTGCCAGTAGTATTGATCAGGGTGCGAACACTGAAGCTTTCTTT
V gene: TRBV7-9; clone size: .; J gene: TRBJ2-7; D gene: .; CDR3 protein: CASSTSIEQYF; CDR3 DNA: TGTGCCAGCAGCACTTCGATCGAGCAGTACTTC
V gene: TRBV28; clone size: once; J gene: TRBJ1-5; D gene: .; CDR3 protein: CASSRQWNQPQHF; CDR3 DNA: TGTGCCAGCAGCCGACAGTGGAATCAGCCCCAGCATTTT
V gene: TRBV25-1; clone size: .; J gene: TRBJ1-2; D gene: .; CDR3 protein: CASSEPLRDGYTF; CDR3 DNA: TGTGCCAGCAGTGAACCCCTCAGGGATGGCTACACCTTC
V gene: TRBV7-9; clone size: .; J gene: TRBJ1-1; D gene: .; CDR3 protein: CASSLGRGEAFF; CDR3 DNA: TGTGCCAGCAGCCTAGGGCGGGGTGAAGCTTTCTTT
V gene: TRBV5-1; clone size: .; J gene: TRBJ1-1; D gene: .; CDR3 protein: CASSFTPPNTEAFF; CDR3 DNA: TGCGCCAGCAGTTTCACTCCGCCAAACACTGAAGCTTTCTTT
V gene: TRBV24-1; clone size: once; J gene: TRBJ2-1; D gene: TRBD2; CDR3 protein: CATSGTSSYNEQFF; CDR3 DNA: TGTGCCACCAGTGGGACTAGCTCCTACAATGAGCAGTTCTTC
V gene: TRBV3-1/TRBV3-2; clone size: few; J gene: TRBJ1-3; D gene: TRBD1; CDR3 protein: CASGRQGAKGTIYF; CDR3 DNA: TGTGCCAGCGGGCGACAGGGGGCAAAGGGCACCATATATTTT
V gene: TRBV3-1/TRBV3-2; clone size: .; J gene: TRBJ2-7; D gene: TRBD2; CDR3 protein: CASSHRGLAGVSYEQYF; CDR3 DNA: TGTGCCAGCAGCCACCGGGGACTAGCGGGAGTTAGCTACGAGCAGTACTTC
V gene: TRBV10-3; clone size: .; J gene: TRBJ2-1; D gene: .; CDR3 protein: CAISDSGGSYNEQFF; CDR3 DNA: TGTGCCATCAGTGACTCCGGGGGCTCCTACAATGAGCAGTTCTTC
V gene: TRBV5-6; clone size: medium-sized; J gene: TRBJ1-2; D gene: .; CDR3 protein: CASSLEQTSYGYTF; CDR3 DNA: TGTGCCAGCAGCTTGGAACAGACGAGCTATGGCTACACCTTC
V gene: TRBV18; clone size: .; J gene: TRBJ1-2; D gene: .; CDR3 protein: CASSPGGPGYTF; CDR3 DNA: TGTGCCAGCTCACCCGGGGGTCCTGGCTACACCTTC
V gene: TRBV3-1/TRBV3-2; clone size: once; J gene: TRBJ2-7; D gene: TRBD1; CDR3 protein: CASSRADRDPYEQYF; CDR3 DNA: TGTGCCAGCAGCCGAGCCGACAGGGACCCCTACGAGCAGTACTTC
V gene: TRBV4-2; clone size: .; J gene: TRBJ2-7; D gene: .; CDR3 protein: CASSQGLAWEQYF; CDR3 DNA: TGTGCCAGCAGCCAAGGTCTAGCTTGGGAGCAGTACTTC
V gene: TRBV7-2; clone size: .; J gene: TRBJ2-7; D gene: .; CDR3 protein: CASSLDVISAYEQYF; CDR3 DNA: TGTGCCAGCAGCTTAGATGTCATATCAGCCTACGAGCAGTACTTC
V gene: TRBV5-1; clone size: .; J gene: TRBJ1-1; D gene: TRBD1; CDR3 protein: CASSSGQGNTEAFF; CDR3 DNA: TGCGCCAGCAGCTCCGGACAGGGCAACACTGAAGCTTTCTTT
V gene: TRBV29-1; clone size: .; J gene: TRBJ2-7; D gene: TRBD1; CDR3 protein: CSVDRGEEQYF; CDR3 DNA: TGCAGCGTAGACAGGGGCGAAGAGCAGTACTTC
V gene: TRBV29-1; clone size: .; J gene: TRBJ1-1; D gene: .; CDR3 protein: CSGVRLTVLNTEAFF; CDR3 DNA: TGCAGCGGTGTGAGACTGACGGTTTTGAACACTGAAGCTTTCTTT
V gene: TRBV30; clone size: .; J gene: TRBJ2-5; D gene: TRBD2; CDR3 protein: CAWSPGLALETQYF; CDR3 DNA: TGTGCCTGGAGTCCGGGACTAGCCCTAGAGACCCAGTACTTC
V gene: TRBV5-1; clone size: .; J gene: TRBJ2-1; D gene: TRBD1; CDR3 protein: CASSGQGIGNEQFF; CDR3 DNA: TGCGCCAGCAGCGGACAGGGGATCGGCAATGAGCAGTTCTTC
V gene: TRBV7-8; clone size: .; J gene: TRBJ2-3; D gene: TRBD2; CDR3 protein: CASSLAGLTTDTQYF; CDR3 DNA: TGTGCCAGCAGCTTAGCGGGACTAACCACAGATACGCAGTATTTT
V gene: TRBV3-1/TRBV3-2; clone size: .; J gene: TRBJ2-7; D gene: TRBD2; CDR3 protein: CASEQGLAGGPHEQYF; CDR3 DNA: TGTGCCAGCGAGCAGGGACTAGCGGGAGGTCCCCACGAGCAGTACTTC
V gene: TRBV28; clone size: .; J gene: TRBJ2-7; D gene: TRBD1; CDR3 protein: CASLPRGPYEQYF; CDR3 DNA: TGTGCCAGCCTCCCCAGGGGGCCCTACGAGCAGTACTTC
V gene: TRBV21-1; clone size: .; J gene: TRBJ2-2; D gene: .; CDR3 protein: CASSSRRAGRYTGELFF; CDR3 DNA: TGTGCCAGCAGCTCCCGGAGGGCAGGGAGGTACACCGGGGAGCTGTTTTTT
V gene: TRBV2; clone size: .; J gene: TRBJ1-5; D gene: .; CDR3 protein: CASSQGLSNQPQHF; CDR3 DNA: TGTGCCAGCAGCCAGGGGTTAAGCAATCAGCCCCAGCATTTT
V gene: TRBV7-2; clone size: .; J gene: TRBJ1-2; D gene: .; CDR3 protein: CASSLPEGRTYGYTF; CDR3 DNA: TGTGCCAGCAGCTTACCGGAAGGGAGGACCTATGGCTACACCTTC
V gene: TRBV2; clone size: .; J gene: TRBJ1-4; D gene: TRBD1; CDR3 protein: CASRSGQGADEKLFF; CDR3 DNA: TGTGCCAGCAGATCCGGACAGGGGGCTGATGAAAAACTGTTTTTT
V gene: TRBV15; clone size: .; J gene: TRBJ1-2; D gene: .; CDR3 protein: CATSTPGDDYGYTF; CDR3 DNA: TGTGCCACCAGCACTCCGGGGGATGACTATGGCTACACCTTC
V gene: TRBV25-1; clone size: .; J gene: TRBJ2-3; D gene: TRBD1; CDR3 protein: CASSAGQGATDTQYF; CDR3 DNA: TGTGCCAGCAGTGCCGGACAGGGGGCTACAGATACGCAGTATTTT
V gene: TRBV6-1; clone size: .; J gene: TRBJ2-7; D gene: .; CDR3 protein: CASSEAVRVKVEQYF; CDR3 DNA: TGTGCCAGCAGTGAAGCCGTCAGGGTGAAAGTCGAGCAGTACTTC
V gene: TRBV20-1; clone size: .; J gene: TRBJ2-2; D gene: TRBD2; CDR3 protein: CSASKGFSGGFTGELFF; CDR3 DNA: TGCAGTGCTAGTAAGGGGTTTTCGGGAGGGTTCACCGGGGAGCTGTTTTTT
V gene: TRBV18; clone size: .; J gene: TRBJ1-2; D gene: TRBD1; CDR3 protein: CASSLTGVYTF; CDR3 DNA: TGTGCCAGCTCACTTACAGGGGTCTACACCTTC
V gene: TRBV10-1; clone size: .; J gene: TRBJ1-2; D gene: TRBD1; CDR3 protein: CASSEGTDYGYTF; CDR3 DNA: TGCGCCAGCAGTGAGGGGACAGACTATGGCTACACCTTC
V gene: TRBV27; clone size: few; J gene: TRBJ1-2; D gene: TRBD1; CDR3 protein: CASTRQGEGYTF; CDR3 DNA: TGTGCCAGCACCCGACAGGGGGAGGGCTACACCTTC
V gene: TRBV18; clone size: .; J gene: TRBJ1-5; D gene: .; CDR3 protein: CASSPEGVQPQHF; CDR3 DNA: TGTGCCAGCTCACCAGAGGGAGTTCAGCCCCAGCATTTT
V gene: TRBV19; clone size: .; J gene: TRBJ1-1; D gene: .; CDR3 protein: CASSRGERANTEAFF; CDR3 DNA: TGTGCCAGTAGTCGGGGGGAAAGAGCCAACACTGAAGCTTTCTTT
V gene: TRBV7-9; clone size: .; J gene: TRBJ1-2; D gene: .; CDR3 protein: CASSLEGASHGYTF; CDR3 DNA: TGTGCCAGCAGCTTAGAGGGAGCGAGTCATGGCTACACCTTC
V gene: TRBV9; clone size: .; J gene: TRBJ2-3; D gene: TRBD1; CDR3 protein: CASSPQQGAGTDTQYF; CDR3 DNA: TGTGCCAGCAGCCCCCAACAGGGGGCTGGCACAGATACGCAGTATTTT
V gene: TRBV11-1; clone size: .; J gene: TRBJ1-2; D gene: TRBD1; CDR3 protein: CASSSGQGAYGYTF; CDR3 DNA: TGTGCCAGCAGCTCAGGACAGGGGGCCTATGGCTACACCTTC
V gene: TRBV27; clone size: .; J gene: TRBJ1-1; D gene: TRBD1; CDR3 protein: CASSDREGEAFF; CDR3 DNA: TGTGCCAGCAGTGACAGGGAAGGTGAAGCTTTCTTT
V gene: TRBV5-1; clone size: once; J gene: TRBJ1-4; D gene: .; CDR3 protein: CASSQGRRDEKLFF; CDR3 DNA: TGCGCCAGCAGCCAGGGGCGGAGAGATGAAAAACTGTTTTTT
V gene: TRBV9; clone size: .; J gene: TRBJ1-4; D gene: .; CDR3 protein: CASSFRTNEKLFF; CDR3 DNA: TGTGCCAGCAGCTTTAGAACTAATGAAAAACTGTTTTTT
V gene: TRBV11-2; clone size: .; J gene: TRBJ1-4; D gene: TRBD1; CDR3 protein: CASSRRDSNEKLFF; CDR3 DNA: TGTGCCAGCTCCCGGCGGGACAGTAATGAAAAACTGTTTTTT
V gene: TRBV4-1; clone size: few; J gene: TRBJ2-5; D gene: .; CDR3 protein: CASSQDGGAGVETQYF; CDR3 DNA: TGCGCCAGCAGCCAAGATGGGGGGGCAGGGGTAGAGACCCAGTACTTC
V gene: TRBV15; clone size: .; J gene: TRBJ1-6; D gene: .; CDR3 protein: CATSYDYTGTGEALHF; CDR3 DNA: TGTGCCACCAGCTATGATTATACGGGGACGGGGGAGGCCCTCCACTTT
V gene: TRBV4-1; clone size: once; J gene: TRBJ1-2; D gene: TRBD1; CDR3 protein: CASSQDPAGGYGYTF; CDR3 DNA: TGCGCCAGCAGCCAAGATCCGGCAGGGGGTTACGGCTACACCTTC
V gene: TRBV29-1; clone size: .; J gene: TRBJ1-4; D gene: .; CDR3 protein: CSVEGREGTNEKLFF; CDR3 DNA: TGCAGCGTTGAAGGGAGGGAGGGTACTAATGAAAAACTGTTTTTT
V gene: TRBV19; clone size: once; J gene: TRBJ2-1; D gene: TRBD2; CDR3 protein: CASSILAGFNEQFF; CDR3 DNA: TGTGCCAGTAGTATACTAGCGGGATTCAATGAGCAGTTCTTC
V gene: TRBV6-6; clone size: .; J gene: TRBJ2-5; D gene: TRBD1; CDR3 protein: CASSKQGVPETQYF; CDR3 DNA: TGTGCCAGCAGTAAACAGGGGGTCCCCGAGACCCAGTACTTC
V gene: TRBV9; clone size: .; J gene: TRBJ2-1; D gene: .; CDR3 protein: CASSPRVSSYNEQFF; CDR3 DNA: TGTGCCAGCAGCCCTCGAGTTAGCTCCTACAATGAGCAGTTCTTC
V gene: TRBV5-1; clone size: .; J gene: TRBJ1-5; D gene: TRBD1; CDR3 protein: CASSFQGDNQPQHF; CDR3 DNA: TGCGCCAGCAGCTTTCAGGGGGACAATCAGCCCCAGCATTTT
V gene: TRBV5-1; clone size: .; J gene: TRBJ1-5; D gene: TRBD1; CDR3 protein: CASSPTPTGGNGQPQHF; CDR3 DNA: TGCGCCAGCAGCCCGACCCCGACAGGGGGTAACGGTCAGCCCCAGCATTTT
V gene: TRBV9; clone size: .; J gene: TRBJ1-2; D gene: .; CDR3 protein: CASSVEFAQQGGYTF; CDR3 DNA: TGTGCCAGCAGCGTAGAGTTCGCGCAGCAGGGAGGCTACACCTTC